Listed below are T cell receptor beta chains from one sample, sequenced in a study of cytomegalovirus exposure and HLA in healthy donors. Method: immunoSEQ multiplex PCR; TCRdb's copy keeps in-frame clones and lacks some. This table holds roughly 120,000 clones, 86% found once. Sequencing was done on a sample of PBMCs. The receptors were sampled from a young man in good health and CMV-seronegative. CDR3s include the opening cysteine and the closing phenylalanine or tryptophan. A D gene is named only where the DNA matches it firmly. Clone size is stated in some rows and not others, as once, few, many or a class when expanded.

j_gene: TRBJ2-1; v_gene: TRBV25-1; d_gene: NA; abundance: NA; CDR3nt: TGTGCCAGCACCCCAGGGTATCCCTACAATGAGCAGTTCTTC; CDR3aa: CASTPGYPYNEQFF
j_gene: TRBJ2-5; v_gene: TRBV14; d_gene: TRBD2; abundance: NA; CDR3nt: TGTGCCAGCGGACTAGCTCGGGAGACCCAGTACTTC; CDR3aa: CASGLARETQYF
j_gene: TRBJ2-3; v_gene: TRBV7-2; d_gene: NA; abundance: NA; CDR3nt: TGTGCCAGCAGGGCAGTGGGAGAAGATACGCAGTATTTT; CDR3aa: CASRAVGEDTQYF
j_gene: TRBJ1-4; v_gene: TRBV28; d_gene: TRBD1; abundance: NA; CDR3nt: TGTGCCAGCAGTACGACAGGGAAGATGGAAAAACTGTTTTTT; CDR3aa: CASSTTGKMEKLFF
j_gene: TRBJ2-7; v_gene: TRBV14; d_gene: TRBD2; abundance: NA; CDR3nt: TGTGCCAGCAGCCAAGATCCTCGGGAGGGCAGGGGCAGCTACGAGCAGTACTTC; CDR3aa: CASSQDPREGRGSYEQYF
j_gene: TRBJ1-2; v_gene: TRBV19; d_gene: TRBD1; abundance: few; CDR3nt: TGTGCCAGTAGCAACGGACAGGCGGTAGTCTATGGCTACACCTTC; CDR3aa: CASSNGQAVVYGYTF
j_gene: TRBJ2-5; v_gene: TRBV30; d_gene: NA; abundance: NA; CDR3nt: TGTGCCTGGAGCCAAGGGGCGGGGGAGACCCAGTACTTC; CDR3aa: CAWSQGAGETQYF
j_gene: TRBJ2-1; v_gene: TRBV5-4; d_gene: NA; abundance: NA; CDR3nt: TGTGCCAGCAACAAGAGGGGGGGGATAGAGGAGGATGAGCAGTTCTTC; CDR3aa: CASNKRGGIEEDEQFF
j_gene: TRBJ1-1; v_gene: TRBV10-3; d_gene: NA; abundance: NA; CDR3nt: TGTGCCATCAGTGATCGGGGTAACACTGAAGCTTTCTTT; CDR3aa: CAISDRGNTEAFF
j_gene: TRBJ2-2; v_gene: TRBV30; d_gene: NA; abundance: once; CDR3nt: TGTGCCTGGAGTGTGGCGGCGGGCGGGGAGCTGTTTTTT; CDR3aa: CAWSVAAGGELFF
j_gene: TRBJ2-7; v_gene: TRBV7-6; d_gene: NA; abundance: NA; CDR3nt: TGTGCCAGCAGCTCCCAGGGTGGGTCCTACGAGCAGTACTTC; CDR3aa: CASSSQGGSYEQYF
j_gene: TRBJ1-3; v_gene: TRBV19; d_gene: NA; abundance: NA; CDR3nt: TGTGCCACCTCGGGATTCTCTGGAAACACCATATATTTT; CDR3aa: CATSGFSGNTIYF